The rows below give T cell receptor beta chains drawn from one sample of a study of cytomegalovirus exposure and HLA in healthy donors. Using immunoSEQ multiplex PCR, the repertoire was profiled, and TCRdb retains in-frame clones only, with some absent. The profile covers under 250,000 clones, with about nine tenths appearing a single time and 1.5% to 2.5% taken by the ten largest. Sample: PBMCs. All receptors derive from a woman between 18 and 30 years old in good health and CMV-seropositive. CDR3s include the opening cysteine and the closing phenylalanine or tryptophan. D genes are given only for firm matches. Clone size is shown for a subset of rows, as once, few, many or a class of expanded clone.

CDR3 DNA | CDR3 protein | J gene | clone size | D gene | V gene
TGCGCCAGCAGCACCCGGGACAGACCATACCAGCAGTACTTC | CASSTRDRPYQQYF | TRBJ2-7 | NA | TRBD1 | TRBV5-1
TGTGCCAGCAGCCTCTCCGGGAATCAGCCCCAGCATTTT | CASSLSGNQPQHF | TRBJ1-5 | NA | NA | TRBV5-4
TGTGCCAGTACTTACGAGGGGAGGTACGCTTTCTTT | CASTYEGRYAFF | TRBJ1-1 | NA | NA | TRBV25-1
TGTGCCAGCAGCTTAGTCGGATCTAGCGGAGGCGGCCACGAGCAGTACTTC | CASSLVGSSGGGHEQYF | TRBJ2-7 | NA | TRBD2 | TRBV11-2
TGTGCCAGCAGCCTAAGTGGGCAGGGCTACGAGCAGTACTTC | CASSLSGQGYEQYF | TRBJ2-7 | NA | NA | TRBV6-6
TGTGCCAGCAGCTTGGCTCCAGGAGGGCCCGACACCGGGGAGCTGTTTTTT | CASSLAPGGPDTGELFF | TRBJ2-2 | NA | NA | TRBV5-4
TGTGCCAGCTCACCTAGAACTAGCGGGACCTACGAGCAGTACTTC | CASSPRTSGTYEQYF | TRBJ2-7 | NA | TRBD2 | TRBV18
TGTGCCAGCTCACCACCGGGACTAGCGGGGACCTACGAGCAGTACTTC | CASSPPGLAGTYEQYF | TRBJ2-7 | NA | TRBD2 | TRBV18
TGCGCCAGCAGCATCGGACTAGTCGCCAACGAGCAGTACTTC | CASSIGLVANEQYF | TRBJ2-7 | once | TRBD2 | TRBV5-1
TGCGCCAGCAGACAGGGGAAGGACGAGCAGTACTTC | CASRQGKDEQYF | TRBJ2-7 | few | TRBD1 | TRBV5-1
TGCAGCGTTGAGTCAGGGGTCGTTGCTGAAAAACTGTTTTTT | CSVESGVVAEKLFF | TRBJ1-4 | NA | NA | TRBV29-1
TGTGCCAGCCGACAGCCGGCGCTAGCTGAAGCTTTCTTT | CASRQPALAEAFF | TRBJ1-1 | NA | NA | TRBV7-8
TGTGCCAGCAGTGCGGTGAGAACGCGCACTGAAGCTTTCTTT | CASSAVRTRTEAFF | TRBJ1-1 | NA | NA | TRBV2
TGCGCCAGCAGCACGGGCTCTGGGGCCAACGTCCTGACTTTC | CASSTGSGANVLTF | TRBJ2-6 | NA | NA | TRBV5-1
TGTGCCAGCAGTGAAGCGGCGGGCCGGGGGCAGCCCCAGCATTTT | CASSEAAGRGQPQHF | TRBJ1-5 | NA | NA | TRBV2
TGTGCCAGTACCCTTAGGGGGACCTACAATGAGCAGTTCTTC | CASTLRGTYNEQFF | TRBJ2-1 | NA | NA | TRBV19
TGTGCCAGCAGCTCCCAGCCCGGCGGGGGGCTAACTGAAGCTTTCTTT | CASSSQPGGGLTEAFF | TRBJ1-1 | NA | NA | TRBV11-2
TGTGCCAGCAGCTTAGTGGGGGGGGCGTCCTACGAGCAGTACTTC | CASSLVGGASYEQYF | TRBJ2-7 | NA | NA | TRBV7-9
TGTGCCAGCAGCCCCTGGACAGGGGGAGCTTTCTTT | CASSPWTGGAFF | TRBJ1-1 | NA | TRBD1 | TRBV28
TGTGCCAGCGGGGAGCCTGAAGCTTTCTTT | CASGEPEAFF | TRBJ1-1 | NA | NA | TRBV11-2
TGCGCCAGCAGCCCATACAGCGGGCGCTCCTACAATGAGCAGTTCTTC | CASSPYSGRSYNEQFF | TRBJ2-1 | NA | NA | TRBV5-1
TGTGCCAGCACACTGACAGGGGTCGACACTGAAGCTTTCTTT | CASTLTGVDTEAFF | TRBJ1-1 | NA | TRBD1 | TRBV27
TGTGCCAGCAGTGGGATGCGGGGGAGCTCCTACGAGCAGTACTTC | CASSGMRGSSYEQYF | TRBJ2-7 | NA | TRBD2 | TRBV27
TGTGCCAGCAGCTTAGCGGGTCAGGGGGTAAATGAAGCTTTCTTT | CASSLAGQGVNEAFF | TRBJ1-1 | NA | TRBD1 | TRBV7-2
TGTGCCAGCAGGGGGAAGTGGACTAGATTCAACGAGCAGTACTTC | CASRGKWTRFNEQYF | TRBJ2-7 | NA | TRBD2 | TRBV11-2
TGTGCCTGGAGTGTATTGGGGGGGTCGAGGACTGAAGCTTTCTTT | CAWSVLGGSRTEAFF | TRBJ1-1 | NA | NA | TRBV30
TGTGCCTCCGCCGGGAGGGCAGGCGAGCAGTACTTC | CASAGRAGEQYF | TRBJ2-7 | NA | TRBD2 | TRBV6-1
TGTGCCTGGACCCCTTTTGCCCGGCGGGGGAACTATGGCTACACCTTC | CAWTPFARRGNYGYTF | TRBJ1-2 | once | NA | TRBV30
TGTGCCATCAGTGAGTTCAAGCGGGAGTACGAGCAGTACTTC | CAISEFKREYEQYF | TRBJ2-7 | NA | TRBD2 | TRBV10-3
TGTGCCAGCTCACAAGAACCGGGACAGGGGTCATACGAGCAGTACTTC | CASSQEPGQGSYEQYF | TRBJ2-7 | NA | TRBD1 | TRBV18
TGTGCCAGCAGGGCGGACTACAATCAGCCCCAGCATTTT | CASRADYNQPQHF | TRBJ1-5 | NA | NA | TRBV2
TGCGCCAGCAGCTTGCTAACAGGGGGACAGACCCAGTACTTC | CASSLLTGGQTQYF | TRBJ2-5 | NA | TRBD1 | TRBV5-1
TGCGCCAGCAGCTTCCAGACAGGCAGCAATCAGCCCCAGCATTTT | CASSFQTGSNQPQHF | TRBJ1-5 | NA | NA | TRBV5-1
TGTGCCAGCAGTTTATCGTTTAGCTTAAATGAGCAGTTCTTC | CASSLSFSLNEQFF | TRBJ2-1 | NA | NA | TRBV27
TGTGCCAGCAGCTTAGCGCTGAGACAGGGGGCGGGTCAGCCCCAGCATTTT | CASSLALRQGAGQPQHF | TRBJ1-5 | NA | TRBD1 | TRBV7-2
TGCGCCAGCAGCTTCGATGGACAGGGTGAGCAGTTCTTC | CASSFDGQGEQFF | TRBJ2-1 | NA | TRBD1 | TRBV5-1
TGTGCCTGGAGTTACAGGATTAGCAATCAGCCCCAGCATTTT | CAWSYRISNQPQHF | TRBJ1-5 | few | NA | TRBV30
TGTGCCAGCAGTACACTAGGCAATGAGCAGTTCTTC | CASSTLGNEQFF | TRBJ2-1 | NA | NA | TRBV28
TGTGCCAGCAGCGTCCAGGGGGCGGCCGGGGAGCTGTTTTTT | CASSVQGAAGELFF | TRBJ2-2 | NA | TRBD1 | TRBV9
TGTGCCAGCAGCCGAGGAGTGGTAGGCAATCAGCCCCAGCATTTT | CASSRGVVGNQPQHF | TRBJ1-5 | NA | NA | TRBV6-5
TGTGCCAGCTCACTCGGTCAGGGGGCGATTCAGCCCCAGCATTTT | CASSLGQGAIQPQHF | TRBJ1-5 | few | TRBD1 | TRBV18
TGTGCCTGGAGTCTACTGGACAGGGGGGAAGGCTACACCTTC | CAWSLLDRGEGYTF | TRBJ1-2 | once | TRBD1 | TRBV30
TGTGCCAGCAGCCAAGCAGCGGGGCTCAATGAGCAGTTCTTC | CASSQAAGLNEQFF | TRBJ2-1 | NA | TRBD2 | TRBV4-2
TGTGCCAGCGGACGTGGGGGGAAGGCCGGGGAGCTGTTTTTT | CASGRGGKAGELFF | TRBJ2-2 | NA | NA | TRBV6-5
TGTGCCAGCAGTGATGGAAGGGGACAGGGGTTCTACGAGCAGTACTTC | CASSDGRGQGFYEQYF | TRBJ2-7 | NA | TRBD1 | TRBV2
TGTGCCAGCAGTACCCTAGCGGGAGGTGGGGAGACCCAGTACTTC | CASSTLAGGGETQYF | TRBJ2-5 | NA | TRBD2 | TRBV2
TGCAGCGCTGAATCGGGACAGCCTAATGAAAAACTGTTTTTT | CSAESGQPNEKLFF | TRBJ1-4 | NA | TRBD1 | TRBV29-1